This TCR beta chain was observed in a study of T-cell reconstitution after alpha-beta-depleted transplantation in children. This sample's TCRbeta library carried unique molecular identifier barcodes. TCRdb independently ran MiXCR on the PCR reads; one entry per CDR3 protein. This sample has 500,000 or so distinct CDR3 sequences, with 9.5% to 12% found just once. Between the trimmed V and J ends, which lost 1 base and 5 bases, there was a span of 15 bases. The CDR3 extends over 16 amino acids. The germline gives CDR1 MGHDK, CDR2 SYGVNS. This clonotype was recorded a few times. Antigen unknown. General study findings and limits: Diversity and T-cell counts at one year after transplant derived mostly from new T cells.

The V call is TRBV25-1, the J call TRBJ1-5; unclear D gene. This receptor was taken from a female patient between 2 and 15 years old who had a stem cell transplant for aplastic anemia, so the T cells may come from the graft donor. Sequencing used PBMCs, mostly from graft donor cells, obtained 180 days after TCRalphabeta/CD19-depleted stem cell transplant. As DNA, the CDR3 is TGTGCCAGCAGTGAATCGCTCCCCCCGATGGATCAGCCCCAGCATTTT. Its translation: CASSESLPPMDQPQHF.